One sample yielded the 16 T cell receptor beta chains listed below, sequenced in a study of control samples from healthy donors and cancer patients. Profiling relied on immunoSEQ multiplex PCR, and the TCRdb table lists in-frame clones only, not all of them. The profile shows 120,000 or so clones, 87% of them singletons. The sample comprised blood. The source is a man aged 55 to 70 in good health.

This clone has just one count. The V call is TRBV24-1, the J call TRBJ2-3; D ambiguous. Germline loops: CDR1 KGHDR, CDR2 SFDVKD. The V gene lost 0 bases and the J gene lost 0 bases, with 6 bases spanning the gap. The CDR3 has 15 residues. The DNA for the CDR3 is TGTGCCACCAGTGATTTGTTGGGTAGCACAGATACGCAGTATTTT. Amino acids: CATSDLLGSTDTQYF.

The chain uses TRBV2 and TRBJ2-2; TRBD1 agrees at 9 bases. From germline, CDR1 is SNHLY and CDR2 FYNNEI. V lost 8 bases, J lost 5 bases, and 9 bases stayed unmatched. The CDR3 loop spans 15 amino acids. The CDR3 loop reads CASQKMTGGTGELFF. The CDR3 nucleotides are TGTGCCAGCCAAAAAATGACAGGGGGTACCGGGGAGCTGTTTTTT.

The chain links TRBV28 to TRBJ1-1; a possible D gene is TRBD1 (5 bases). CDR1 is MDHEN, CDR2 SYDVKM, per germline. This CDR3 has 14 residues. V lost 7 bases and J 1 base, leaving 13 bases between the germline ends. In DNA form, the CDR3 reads TGTGCCAGCACCCCGACAGTGGGGAACACTGAAGCTTTCTTT. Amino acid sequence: CASTPTVGNTEAFF.

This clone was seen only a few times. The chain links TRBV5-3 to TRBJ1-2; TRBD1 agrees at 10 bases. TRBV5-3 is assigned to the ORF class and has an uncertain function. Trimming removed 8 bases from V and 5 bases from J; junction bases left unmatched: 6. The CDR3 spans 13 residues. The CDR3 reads CASRDRGYYGYTF. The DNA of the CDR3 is TGTGCCAGCCGGGACAGGGGCTATTATGGCTACACCTTC.

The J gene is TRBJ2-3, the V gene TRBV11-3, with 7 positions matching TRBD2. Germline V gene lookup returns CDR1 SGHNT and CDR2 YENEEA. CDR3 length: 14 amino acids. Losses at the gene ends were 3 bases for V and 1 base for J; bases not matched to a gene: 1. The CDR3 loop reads CASSLAGGTDTQYF. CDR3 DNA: TGTGCCAGCAGCTTGGCGGGGGGCACAGATACGCAGTATTTT.

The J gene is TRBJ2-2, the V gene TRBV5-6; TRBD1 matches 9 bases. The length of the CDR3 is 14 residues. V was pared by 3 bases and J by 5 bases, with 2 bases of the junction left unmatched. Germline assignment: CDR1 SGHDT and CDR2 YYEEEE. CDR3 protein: CASSSGTGTGELFF. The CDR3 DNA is TGTGCCAGCAGCTCCGGGACAGGGACCGGGGAGCTGTTTTTT. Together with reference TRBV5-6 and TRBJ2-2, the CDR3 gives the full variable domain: DAGVTQSPTHLIKTRGQQVTLRCSPKSGHDTVSWYQQALGQGPQFIFQYYEEEERQRGNFPDRFSGHQFPNYSSELNVNALLLGDSALYLCASSSGTGTGELFFGEGSRLTVL.

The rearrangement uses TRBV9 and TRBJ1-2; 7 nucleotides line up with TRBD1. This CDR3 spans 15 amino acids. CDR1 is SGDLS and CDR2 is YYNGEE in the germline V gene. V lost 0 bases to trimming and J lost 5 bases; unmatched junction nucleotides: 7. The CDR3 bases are TGTGCCAGCAGCGTAGCCCCGACAGGGAGTTATGGCTACACCTTC. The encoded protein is CASSVAPTGSYGYTF.

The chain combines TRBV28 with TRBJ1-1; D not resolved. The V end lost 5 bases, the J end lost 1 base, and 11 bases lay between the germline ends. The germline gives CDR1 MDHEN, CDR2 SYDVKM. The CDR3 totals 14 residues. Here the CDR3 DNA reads TGTGCCAGCAGTCCCCCGCAAGGGAACACTGAAGCTTTCTTT. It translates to CASSPPQGNTEAFF. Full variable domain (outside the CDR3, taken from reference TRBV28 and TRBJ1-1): DVKVTQSSRYLVKRTGEKVFLECVQDMDHENMFWYRQDPGLGLRLIYFSYDVKMKEKGDIPEGYSVSREKKERFSLILESASTNQTSMYLCASSPPQGNTEAFFGQGTRLTVV.

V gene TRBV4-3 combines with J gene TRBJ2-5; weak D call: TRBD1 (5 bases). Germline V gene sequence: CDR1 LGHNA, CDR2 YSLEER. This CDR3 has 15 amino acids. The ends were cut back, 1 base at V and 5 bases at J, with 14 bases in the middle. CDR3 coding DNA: TGCGCCAGCAGCCAAGCGCCAACAGGCCCGGAGACCCAGTACTTC. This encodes CASSQAPTGPETQYF.

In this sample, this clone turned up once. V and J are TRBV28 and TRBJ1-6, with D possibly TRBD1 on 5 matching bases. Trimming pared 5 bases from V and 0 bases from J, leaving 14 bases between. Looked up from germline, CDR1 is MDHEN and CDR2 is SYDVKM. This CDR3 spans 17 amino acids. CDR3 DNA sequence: TGTGCCAGCAGTCCCGGAGACAGCAGCTCCTATAATTCACCCCTCCACTTT. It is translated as CASSPGDSSSYNSPLHF.

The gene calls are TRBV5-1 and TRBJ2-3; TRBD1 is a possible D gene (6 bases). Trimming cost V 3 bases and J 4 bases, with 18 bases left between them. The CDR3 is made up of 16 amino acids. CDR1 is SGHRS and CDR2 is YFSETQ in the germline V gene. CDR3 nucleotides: TGCGCCAGCAGCTGGGGGACAATGGGGCAGTCAGATACGCAGTATTTT. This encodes CASSWGTMGQSDTQYF.

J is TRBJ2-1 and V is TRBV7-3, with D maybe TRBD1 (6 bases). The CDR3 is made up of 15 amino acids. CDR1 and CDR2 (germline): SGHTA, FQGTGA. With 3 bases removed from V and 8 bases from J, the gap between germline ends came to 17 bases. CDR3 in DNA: TGTGCCAGCAGCTTTGGGTCCAGGGGTGGGGATGAGCAGTTCTTC. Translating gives CASSFGSRGGDEQFF.

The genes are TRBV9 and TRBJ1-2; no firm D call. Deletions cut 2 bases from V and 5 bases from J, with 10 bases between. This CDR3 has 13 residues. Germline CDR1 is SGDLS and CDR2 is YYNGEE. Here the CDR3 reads CASSVGTVYGYTF. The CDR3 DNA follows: TGTGCCAGCAGCGTTGGAACAGTTTATGGCTACACCTTC.

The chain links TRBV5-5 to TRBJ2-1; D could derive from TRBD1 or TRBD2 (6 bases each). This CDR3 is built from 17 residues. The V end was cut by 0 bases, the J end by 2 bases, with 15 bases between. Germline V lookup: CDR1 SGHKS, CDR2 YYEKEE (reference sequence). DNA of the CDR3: TGTGCCAGCAGCTTGGCTCGGGTTCGGGGGCCCTACAATGAGCAGTTCTTC. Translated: CASSLARVRGPYNEQFF.

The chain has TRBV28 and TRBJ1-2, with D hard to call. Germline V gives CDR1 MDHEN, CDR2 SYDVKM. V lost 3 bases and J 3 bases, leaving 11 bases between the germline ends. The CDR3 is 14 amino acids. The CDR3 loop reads CASSFISRDYGYTF. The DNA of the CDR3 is TGTGCCAGCAGTTTTATCTCTCGGGACTATGGCTACACCTTC.

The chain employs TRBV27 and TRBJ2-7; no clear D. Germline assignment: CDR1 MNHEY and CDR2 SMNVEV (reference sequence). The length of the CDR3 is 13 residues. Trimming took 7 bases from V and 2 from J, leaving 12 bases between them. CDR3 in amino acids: CASNPTEPYEQYF. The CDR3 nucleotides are TGTGCCAGCAACCCCACAGAACCCTACGAGCAGTACTTC.